This is a list of T cell receptor beta chains from one sample in a study of T cells in Graves' hyperthyroidism and ophthalmopathy. TCRdb redid the calling of the multiplex PCR reads with MiXCR, one entry per CDR3 protein. Of about 530,000 distinct CDR3 sequences in the sample, about a sixth were seen once. Specimen: blood. All receptors derive from a woman younger than 30 with Graves' ophthalmopathy. The CDR3 runs from the conserved cysteine through the conserved F or W. Fields, in order: clone size, CDR3 length, V gene, D gene, J gene, CDR3 protein, CDR3 DNA. The D gene is left open where the match is weak. Rows may omit the clone size; those that give it use once, few, many or a size class.

>many|14|TRBV3-1|TRBD1|TRBJ1-2
CASSLAGTDVGYTF
TGTGCCAGCAGCTTGGCCGGGACAGACGTTGGCTACACCTTC
>.|16|TRBV28|.|TRBJ2-3
CVDPDSTGAFPDTQYF
TGTGTAGACCCGGACTCGACAGGCGCCTTCCCAGATACGCAGTATTTT
>few|15|TRBV3-1|TRBD2|TRBJ2-5
CASSPRTSSGGTQYF
TGTGCCAGCAGCCCGAGGACTAGCTCGGGTGGGACCCAGTACTTC
>few|15|TRBV18|TRBD1|TRBJ2-7
CASSSRTGASYEQYF
TGTGCCAGCTCCTCAAGAACAGGGGCCTCCTACGAGCAGTACTTC
>many|12|TRBV12-3/TRBV12-4|.|TRBJ1-1
CASSFRQLGAFF
TGTGCCAGCAGTTTCCGACAACTCGGAGCTTTCTTT
>many|15|TRBV6-1|TRBD2|TRBJ2-1
CASSLSGRAFNEQFF
TGTGCCAGCAGTCTTAGCGGGAGGGCCTTCAATGAGCAGTTCTTC
>many|13|TRBV20-1|.|TRBJ1-3
CSAETESGNTIYF
TGCAGTGCCGAGACGGAGTCTGGAAACACCATATATTTT
>few|17|TRBV7-9|.|TRBJ2-1
CASSIPGLTSSYNEQFF
TGTGCCAGCAGCATACCGGGACTCACAAGCTCCTACAATGAGCAGTTCTTC
>.|16|TRBV7-9|TRBD2|TRBJ2-1
CASSVFLAGGVGEQFF
TGTGCCAGCAGCGTCTTTCTAGCGGGAGGGGTCGGTGAGCAGTTCTTC
>.|17|TRBV11-2|.|TRBJ1-6
CASSQVVRGSYNSPLHF
TGTGCCAGCAGCCAAGTGGTGAGAGGCTCCTATAATTCACCCCTCCACTTT
>few|14|TRBV19|.|TRBJ1-1
CASKAGDMNTEAFF
TGTGCCAGTAAGGCAGGCGATATGAACACTGAAGCTTTCTTT
>few|16|TRBV28|.|TRBJ1-4
CASSTGLGGIGEKLFF
TGTGCCAGCAGCACCGGGCTGGGGGGGATTGGGGAAAAACTGTTTTTT
>many|16|TRBV5-1|.|TRBJ1-1
CASSLSYRGLNTEAFF
TGCGCCAGCAGCTTAAGTTACCGGGGGTTGAACACTGAAGCTTTCTTT
>many|15|TRBV5-1|TRBD2|TRBJ2-7
CASSWDAGGSYEQYF
TGCGCCAGCAGCTGGGACGCGGGAGGGTCCTACGAGCAGTACTTC
>many|16|TRBV6-6|.|TRBJ1-1
CASSYSKVGQSTEAFF
TGTGCCAGCAGTTACTCGAAAGTCGGACAGTCGACTGAAGCTTTCTTT
>.|20|TRBV19|TRBD2|TRBJ2-1
CASSIRRTSGRAGSYNEQFF
TGTGCCAGTAGTATCCGTAGGACTAGCGGGAGGGCCGGGTCCTACAATGAGCAGTTCTTC
>.|14|TRBV20-1|.|TRBJ1-6
CSADDQGGNSPPHF
TGCAGTGCTGACGACCAGGGAGGCAATTCACCCCCCCACTTT